The present T cell receptor (beta chain) was sequenced within a study of monozygotic twins with inflammatory bowel disease. One entry per CDR3 protein, without DNA, is what TCRdb gives after re-calling the 5' RACE reads. The sample's table shows fewer than 450,000 distinct CDR3 sequences. With respect to this clonotype: Its specificity is unknown.

Donors each contributed one blood sample measuring around 2.5 ml. Per the germline V gene, CDR1 is LGHNA and CDR2 is YSLEER. The CDR3 runs 14 residues. Overall study results and limits: Discrimination among different T cell subtypes was not achievable. No difference in repertoire similarity was seen between concordant and discordant twins, possibly because power was limited.

The rearrangement joins TRBV4-3 to TRBJ2-5; TCRdb names TRBD2, which stays unverified in the absence of DNA. The TCR originated in a human donor with ulcerative colitis or Crohn's disease, or a healthy co-twin of an affected twin (not recorded which). The sequencing input was blood. CDR3 loop: CASSQERARETQYF.